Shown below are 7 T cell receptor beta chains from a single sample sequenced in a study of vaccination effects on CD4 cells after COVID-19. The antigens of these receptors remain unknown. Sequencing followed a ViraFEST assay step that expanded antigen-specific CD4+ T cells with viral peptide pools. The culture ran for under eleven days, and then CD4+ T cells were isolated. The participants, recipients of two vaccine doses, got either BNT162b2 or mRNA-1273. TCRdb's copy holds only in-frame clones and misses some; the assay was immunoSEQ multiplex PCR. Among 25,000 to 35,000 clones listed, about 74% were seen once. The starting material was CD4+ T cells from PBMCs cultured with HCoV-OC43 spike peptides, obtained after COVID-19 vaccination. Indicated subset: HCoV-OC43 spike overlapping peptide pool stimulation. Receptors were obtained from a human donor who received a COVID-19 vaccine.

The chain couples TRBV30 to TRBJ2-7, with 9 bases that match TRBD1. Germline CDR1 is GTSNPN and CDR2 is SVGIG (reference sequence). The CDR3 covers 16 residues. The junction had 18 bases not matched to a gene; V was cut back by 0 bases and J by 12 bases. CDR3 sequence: CAWSVGPLRDRETWYF. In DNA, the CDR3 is TGTGCCTGGAGTGTAGGCCCCCTCCGGGACAGGGAAACGTGGTACTTC.

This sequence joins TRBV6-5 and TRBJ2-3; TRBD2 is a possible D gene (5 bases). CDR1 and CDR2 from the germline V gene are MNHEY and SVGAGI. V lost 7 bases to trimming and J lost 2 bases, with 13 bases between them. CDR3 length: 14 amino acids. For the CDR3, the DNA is TGTGCCAGCACCCCTAGCAGTGTCACAGATACGCAGTATTTT. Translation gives CASTPSSVTDTQYF.

This chain's CDR3 is CASSSFSFREETQYF. The CDR3 coding sequence is TGTGCCAGCAGCTCTTTCAGTTTCAGGGAAGAGACCCAGTACTTC. This chain uses TRBV5-5 with TRBJ2-5; a weak D match, TRBD1 (5 bases). The CDR3 consists of 15 residues. V lost 3 bases and J lost 3, with 15 bases in between. Per germline, CDR1 SGHKS and CDR2 YYEKEE (reference sequence).

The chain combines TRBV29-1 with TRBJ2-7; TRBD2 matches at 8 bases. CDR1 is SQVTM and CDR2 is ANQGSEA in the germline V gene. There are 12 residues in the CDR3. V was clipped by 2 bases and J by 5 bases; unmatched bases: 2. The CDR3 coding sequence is TGCAGCGTTGAATCGGGGGGGGACGAGCAGTACTTC. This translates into CSVESGGDEQYF.

CDR3 loop: CASSQSAGTGGACEQYF. In DNA, the CDR3 is TGCGCCAGCAGTCAATCCGCGGGGACAGGGGGCGCTTGCGAGCAGTACTTC. V is TRBV23-1 and J is TRBJ2-7; 12 bases line up with TRBD1. TRBV23-1 is classed as an ORF, of uncertain function. Unmatched junction bases numbered 9, after V lost 0 bases and J lost 6 bases. The CDR3 loop spans 17 amino acids.

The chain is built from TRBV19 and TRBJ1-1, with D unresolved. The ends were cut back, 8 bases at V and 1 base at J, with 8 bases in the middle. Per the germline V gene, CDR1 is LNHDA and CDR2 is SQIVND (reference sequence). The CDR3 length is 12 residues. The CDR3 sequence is CASWGWNTEAFF. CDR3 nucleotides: TGTGCCAGTTGGGGTTGGAACACTGAAGCTTTCTTT. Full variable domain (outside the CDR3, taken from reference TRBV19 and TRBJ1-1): DGGITQSPKYLFRKEGQNVTLSCEQNLNHDAMYWYRQDPGQGLRLIYYSQIVNDFQKGDIAEGYSVSREKKESFPLTVTSAQKNPTAFYLCASWGWNTEAFFGQGTRLTVV.

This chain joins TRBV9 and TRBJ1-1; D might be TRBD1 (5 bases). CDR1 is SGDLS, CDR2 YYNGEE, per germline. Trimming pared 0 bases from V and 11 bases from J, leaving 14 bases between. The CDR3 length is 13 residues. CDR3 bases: TGTGCCAGCAGCGTAGAAAGGGCAGGGCGGGCTTTCTTT. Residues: CASSVERAGRAFF.